These 17 T cell receptor beta chains share one sample of origin, sequenced in a study of T cells after yellow fever vaccination. TCRdb called the 5' RACE reads again in MiXCR, with one record for every CDR3 protein. The table has more than 80,000 distinct CDR3 sequences, around 5.5% seen once. Sequenced here: CD8+ T cells sorted from PBMCs, sampled 10 days after the yellow fever booster vaccination. These receptors all stem from a man in his late teens or twenties who received the YFV17D yellow fever vaccine.

With regard to this clonotype: Relative to the germline gene, one junction end is altered; a read error may explain this. J is TRBJ2-1 and V is TRBV12-3 or TRBV12-4, with D maybe TRBD1 (6 bases). This CDR3 is built from 11 residues. The CDR3 protein is CASSLGQFRLF. For the CDR3, the DNA is TGTGCCAGCAGCCTAGGACAGTTCAGACTCTTC.

This clonotype was seen only a few times. The V gene is TRBV9, the J gene TRBJ1-1; D is unclear. V was pared by 3 bases and J by 6 bases, with 15 bases between. From germline, CDR1 is SGDLS and CDR2 YYNGEE. This CDR3 is 14 amino acids long. CDR3 loop: CASSAGAQTSEAFF. CDR3 DNA: TGTGCCAGCAGCGCGGGCGCTCAAACCTCTGAAGCTTTCTTT.

With respect to this clonotype: One base away lies a much larger clone, so this may be a sequencing read error. In this CDR3 the conserved last residue, phenylalanine or tryptophan, is missing, so a read error is likely. The CDR3 bases are TGTGCCAGCAGTCTCACAGGGGAAGAGACCCAGTACCTC. Protein sequence: CASSLTGEETQYL. This chain joins TRBV12-3 or TRBV12-4 and TRBJ2-5, with 7 bases lining up with TRBD1. The V segment lost 5 bases and the J segment 3 bases; nucleotides outside the gene matches: 3. This CDR3 contains 13 residues.

A few counts support this clonotype. The chain recombines TRBV20-1 with TRBJ2-1, with D perhaps TRBD1 or TRBD2 (5 bases each). Deletions cut 0 bases from V and 9 bases from J, with 12 bases between. Germline lookup yields CDR1 DFQATT and CDR2 SNEGSKA (reference sequence). CDR3 length: 13 residues. The CDR3 DNA reads TGCAGTGCTAGAGACGGGACCACCCTTGAGCAGTTCTTC. It codes for CSARDGTTLEQFF.

The gene calls are TRBV6-1 and TRBJ2-5; 7 bases fit TRBD2. CDR3 length: 14 residues. Germline V gene lookup returns CDR1 MNHNS and CDR2 SASEGT. After removal of 5 bases from V and 2 bases from J, the junction contained 5 bases not matched to a gene. CDR3 region: CASSFLAVQETQYF. The CDR3 region has the DNA TGTGCCAGCAGTTTCCTAGCGGTTCAAGAGACCCAGTACTTC.

Turning to this clonotype: A much more abundant neighbour one base away suggests this may be a read error. The chain couples TRBV20-1 to TRBJ2-1; D unresolved. From germline, CDR1 is DFQATT and CDR2 SNEGSKA (reference sequence). This CDR3 is built from 11 residues. The CDR3 DNA follows: TGCAGTGCTAGCCCAGTCAATGATCAGTTCTTC. The encoded protein is CSASPVNDQFF.

This clonotype was counted many times. This chain links TRBV7-9 with TRBJ2-2; D unclear. This CDR3 is built from 12 residues. The V and J ends lost 5 bases and 2 bases respectively, with 3 bases between them. From germline, CDR1 is SEHNR and CDR2 FQNEAQ (reference sequence). CDR3 DNA: TGTGCCAGCAGCGGAAACACCGGGGAGCTGTTTTTT. Its translation is CASSGNTGELFF.

CDR3 coding DNA: TGCGCCAGCAGCCAACAGGCCGGGACAGGGGGCGATTCGGCTAATGAAAAACTGTTTTTT. Amino acids: CASSQQAGTGGDSANEKLFF. This chain links TRBV4-3 with TRBJ1-4; 12 positions match TRBD1. Germline values: CDR1 LGHNA, CDR2 YSLEER. The trim removed 2 bases at V and 3 bases at J, leaving 13 bases unmatched. This CDR3 has 20 residues.

J is TRBJ2-1 and V is TRBV7-3; D might be TRBD1 (6 bases). Germline-derived CDR1 and CDR2 are SGHTA and FQGTGA. With 2 bases removed from V and 7 bases from J, the gap between germline ends came to 21 bases. The CDR3 totals 17 residues. Written as DNA, the CDR3 is TGTGCCAGCAGCTTAGGAGCTGGGACAACAAGCTGGAATGAGCAGTTCTTC. Translating it yields CASSLGAGTTSWNEQFF.

The chain couples TRBV6-5 to TRBJ2-2; D is possibly TRBD1 (5 bases). Germline CDR1 reads MNHEY; CDR2 reads SVGAGI. The V end lost 5 bases, the J end lost 1 base, and 8 bases lay between the germline ends. The CDR3 totals 14 residues. The CDR3 loop reads CASSHRRNTGELFF. DNA for the CDR3: TGTGCCAGCAGTCACAGGCGGAACACCGGGGAGCTGTTTTTT.

This clonotype was seen a handful of times. This chain connects TRBV27 to TRBJ2-1; TRBD2 agrees at 7 bases. Germline-derived CDR1 and CDR2 are MNHEY and SMNVEV (reference sequence). This CDR3 region has 13 residues. Germline trimming cut 6 bases from V and 7 bases from J; bases unmatched to any gene: 6. In nucleotides, the CDR3 is TGTGCCAGCAGGACGGGGGGAGGGAATGAGCAGTTCTTC. Its protein is CASRTGGGNEQFF.

The rearrangement joins TRBV7-9 to TRBJ2-3, with D unclear. The CDR3 covers 18 residues. The germline CDR1 and CDR2 sequences are SEHNR and FQNEAQ (reference sequence). V shed 5 bases and J shed 4 bases, with 25 bases lying between them. CDR3 amino acids: CASSPRRIGLRFADTQYF. CDR3 DNA sequence: TGTGCCAGCAGCCCCCGGCGGATTGGCCTTCGGTTCGCAGATACGCAGTATTTT. Based on the CDR3 plus reference TRBV7-9 and TRBJ2-3, the full variable domain is DTGVSQNPRHKITKRGQNVTFRCDPISEHNRLYWYRQTLGQGPEFLTYFQNEAQLEKSRLLSDRFSAERPKGSFSTLEIQRTEQGDSAMYLCASSPRRIGLRFADTQYFGPGTRLTVL.

This clonotype has at least ten counts. V gene TRBV11-1 combines with J gene TRBJ2-3; D remains unclear. The CDR3 totals 16 residues. The V end was cut by 5 bases, the J end by 0 bases, with 15 bases between. Germline V gives CDR1 SGHAT, CDR2 FQDESV (reference sequence). The CDR3 reads CASSPGSGRSTDTQYF. In nucleotides, the CDR3 is TGTGCCAGCAGCCCCGGCTCTGGACGGAGCACAGATACGCAGTATTTT. The variable domain in full, completed from reference TRBV11-1 and TRBJ2-3, reads EAEVAQSPRYKITEKSQAVAFWCDPISGHATLYWYRQILGQGPELLVQFQDESVVDDSQLPKDRFSAERLKGVDSTLKIQPAELGDSAMYLCASSPGSGRSTDTQYFGPGTRLTVL.

This clonotype was seen at least ten times. J is TRBJ2-7 and V is TRBV4-1, with 7 bases matching TRBD1. Germline V CDR1 and CDR2: MGHRA, YSYEKL. The CDR3 totals 17 residues. The J segment lost 0 bases and the V segment lost 2 bases, leaving 10 bases of the junction unmatched. The CDR3 reads CASSQNPPDRSSYEQYV. For the CDR3, the DNA is TGCGCCAGCAGCCAAAACCCGCCGGACAGGAGCTCCTACGAGCAGTACGTC.

Ten or more counts support this clonotype. The chain employs TRBV7-9 and TRBJ2-7, with D tentatively TRBD1 (6 bases). The V end lost 1 base, the J end lost 7 bases, and 11 bases lay between the germline ends. Germline loops: CDR1 SEHNR, CDR2 FQNEAQ (reference sequence). The CDR3 covers 13 residues. The CDR3 DNA is TGTGCCAGCAGCTTAGAAGGGGGTTTAGAGCAGTACTTC. Protein product: CASSLEGGLEQYF.

DNA of the CDR3: TGTGCCAGCCCAGCCACGGCAGAATCGGCAGCCAATGAGCAGTTCTTC. Protein sequence: CASPATAESAANEQFF. This chain uses TRBV7-2 with TRBJ2-1; D call uncertain. V was pared by 8 bases and J by 6 bases, with 23 bases between. CDR1 SGHTA and CDR2 FQGNSA come from the germline V gene. CDR3 length: 16 amino acids.

This clonotype was observed a few times. The chain couples TRBV30 to TRBJ2-3, with 8 nucleotides matching TRBD1. Unmatched junction bases numbered 1, after V lost 1 base and J lost 1 base. The CDR3 runs to 14 residues. Germline CDR1 is GTSNPN and CDR2 is SVGIG (reference sequence). The CDR3 nucleotides are TGTGCCTGGAGTGGGGGACAGGGCACAGATACGCAGTATTTT. Amino acid sequence: CAWSGGQGTDTQYF. Filled out from reference TRBV30 and TRBJ2-3, the complete variable domain reads SQTIHQWPATLVQPVGSPLSLECTVEGTSNPNLYWYRQAAGRGLQLLFYSVGIGQISSEVPQNLSASRPQDRQFILSSKKLLLSDSGFYLCAWSGGQGTDTQYFGPGTRLTVL.